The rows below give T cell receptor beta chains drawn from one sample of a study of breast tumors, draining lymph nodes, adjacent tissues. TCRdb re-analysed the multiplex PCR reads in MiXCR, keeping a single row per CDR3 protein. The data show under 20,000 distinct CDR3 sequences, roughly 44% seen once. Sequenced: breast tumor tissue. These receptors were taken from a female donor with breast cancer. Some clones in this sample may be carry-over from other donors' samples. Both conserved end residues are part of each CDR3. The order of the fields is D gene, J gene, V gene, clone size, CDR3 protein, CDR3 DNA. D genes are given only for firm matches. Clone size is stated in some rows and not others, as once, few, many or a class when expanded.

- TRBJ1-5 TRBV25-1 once CASSLDSFPLNQPQHF TGTGCCAGCAGCTTAGACAGCTTTCCCCTTAATCAGCCCCAGCATTTT
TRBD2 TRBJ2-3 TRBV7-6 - CASSSGLAGVRTDTQYF TGTGCCAGCAGCTCGGGACTAGCGGGAGTGAGGACAGATACGCAGTATTTT
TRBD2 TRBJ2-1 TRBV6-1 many CASSEKPGLAGAEQFF TGTGCCAGCAGTGAGAAGCCGGGACTAGCGGGAGCTGAGCAGTTCTTC
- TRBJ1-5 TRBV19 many CASSIGVQPQHF TGTGCCAGTAGTATTGGGGTTCAGCCCCAGCATTTT
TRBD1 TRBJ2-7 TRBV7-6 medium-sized CASSFGTGLTYEQYF TGTGCCAGCAGCTTCGGGACAGGGCTCACCTACGAGCAGTACTTC
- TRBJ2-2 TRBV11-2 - CASSSLRATGELFF TGTGCCAGCAGCTCCCTCAGGGCCACCGGGGAGCTGTTTTTT
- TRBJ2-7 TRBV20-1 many CSARVPAKPYEQYF TGCAGTGCTAGAGTACCGGCAAAGCCTTACGAGCAGTACTTC
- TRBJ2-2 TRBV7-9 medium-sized CALRPNTGELFF TGTGCCCTACGACCGAACACCGGGGAGCTGTTTTTT
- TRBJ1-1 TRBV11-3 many CASIIRGSAEAFF TGTGCCAGCATCATCCGGGGTAGCGCTGAAGCTTTCTTT
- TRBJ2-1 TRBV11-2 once CASSLDRGQPNEQFF TGTGCCAGCAGCTTAGATCGAGGGCAGCCCAATGAGCAGTTCTTC
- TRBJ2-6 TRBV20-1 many CSATHKTFSGANVLTF TGCAGTGCTACGCACAAAACGTTCTCTGGGGCCAACGTCCTGACTTTC
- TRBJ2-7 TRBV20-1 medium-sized CSASVHYEQYF TGCAGTGCTAGTGTCCACTACGAGCAGTACTTC
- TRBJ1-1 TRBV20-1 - CSARAAGWTEAFF TGCAGTGCTAGAGCCGCAGGGTGGACTGAAGCTTTCTTT
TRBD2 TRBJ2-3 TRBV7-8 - CASSLTGLDLAGTRTQYF TGTGCCAGCAGCTTAACTGGACTGGATCTAGCGGGCACGCGTACGCAGTATTTT
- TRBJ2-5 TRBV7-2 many CASASSGQETQYF TGTGCCAGCGCCAGCAGTGGTCAGGAGACCCAGTACTTC
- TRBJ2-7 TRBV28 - CASSLSPSSAGGVYEQYF TGTGCCAGCAGTTTAAGCCCAAGTTCTGCCGGTGGTGTCTACGAGCAGTACTTC
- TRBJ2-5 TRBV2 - CASSGQGGGETQYF TGTGCCAGCAGTGGACAGGGAGGAGGAGAGACCCAGTACTTC
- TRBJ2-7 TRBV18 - CASSPQSGSSYEQYF TGTGCCAGCTCACCACAAAGCGGGTCCTCCTACGAGCAGTACTTC
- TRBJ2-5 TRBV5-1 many CASSPHPGMDYQETQYF TGCGCCAGCAGCCCTCATCCGGGAATGGACTACCAAGAGACCCAGTACTTC
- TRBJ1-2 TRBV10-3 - CAISAAEGRASGYTF TGTGCCATCAGTGCGGCAGAGGGAAGGGCAAGTGGCTACACCTTC
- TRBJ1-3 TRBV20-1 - CSARDPGSQTGNAIYF TGCAGTGCTAGAGATCCGGGTTCTCAAACAGGAAACGCCATATATTTT
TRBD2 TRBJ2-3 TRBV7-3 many CASSFAGVGTDTQYF TGTGCCAGCAGCTTCGCGGGGGTTGGCACAGATACGCAGTATTTT
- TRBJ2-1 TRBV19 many CASTTRGGRGFNEQFF TGTGCCAGTACTACACGGGGCGGGCGAGGGTTCAATGAGCAGTTCTTC
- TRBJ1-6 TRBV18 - CASSPRDFNSPLHF TGTGCCAGCTCACCACGCGACTTTAATTCGCCCCTCCACTTT
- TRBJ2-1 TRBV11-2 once CASSSHRLDRDEQFF TGTGCCAGCAGCTCTCACCGACTAGATCGCGATGAGCAGTTCTTC
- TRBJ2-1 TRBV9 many CASSVWGYNEQFF TGTGCCAGCAGCGTATGGGGTTACAATGAGCAGTTCTTC
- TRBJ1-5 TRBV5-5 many CASSPAEGQPQHF TGTGCCAGCAGTCCGGCGGAGGGTCAGCCCCAGCATTTT
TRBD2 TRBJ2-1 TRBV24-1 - CATSRTSGGYNEQFF TGTGCCACCAGTAGGACTAGCGGGGGTTACAATGAGCAGTTCTTC
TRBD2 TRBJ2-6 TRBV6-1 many CASSQAGGANVLTF TGTGCCAGCAGTCAAGCGGGAGGGGCCAACGTCCTGACTTTC
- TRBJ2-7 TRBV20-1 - CSADPRDGSSYEQYF TGCAGTGCTGATCCTCGGGACGGGAGCTCCTACGAGCAGTACTTC
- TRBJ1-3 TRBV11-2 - CASSLDLTRSNTIYF TGTGCCAGCAGCTTAGATCTCACACGCTCGAACACCATATATTTT
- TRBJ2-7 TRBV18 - CASSPAVGQPHEQYF TGTGCCAGCTCACCAGCTGTTGGACAGCCCCACGAGCAGTACTTC
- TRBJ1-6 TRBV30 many CAWSVLKEGRSPLHF TGTGCCTGGAGTGTACTAAAGGAAGGACGATCACCCCTCCACTTT
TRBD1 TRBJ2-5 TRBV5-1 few CASSAGTVNQPQYF TGCGCCAGCAGCGCCGGGACAGTTAATCAGCCCCAGTACTTC
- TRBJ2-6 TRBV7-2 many CASQVSGANVLTF TGTGCCAGCCAGGTCTCTGGGGCCAACGTCCTGACTTTC
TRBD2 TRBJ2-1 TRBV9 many CASSVGLGGAGSNEQFF TGTGCCAGCAGCGTAGGGTTAGGAGGAGCGGGGTCCAATGAGCAGTTCTTC
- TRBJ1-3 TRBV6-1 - CASRHRAGNTIYF TGTGCCAGCAGACACAGGGCTGGAAACACCATATATTTT
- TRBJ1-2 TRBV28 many CASSGQGYTF TGTGCCAGCAGCGGTCAGGGCTACACCTTC
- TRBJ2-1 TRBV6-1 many CASGRGTSERNEQFF TGTGCCAGTGGGAGGGGGACATCTGAACGCAATGAGCAGTTCTTC
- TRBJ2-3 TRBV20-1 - CSARDHIGATDTQYF TGCAGTGCTAGAGATCACATAGGTGCCACAGATACGCAGTATTTT
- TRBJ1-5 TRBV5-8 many CASSLERDRQPQHF TGTGCCAGCAGCTTGGAGAGGGATCGTCAGCCCCAGCATTTT
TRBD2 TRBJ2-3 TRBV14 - CASSPELAGGTDTQYF TGTGCCAGCAGCCCAGAACTAGCGGGAGGCACAGATACGCAGTATTTT
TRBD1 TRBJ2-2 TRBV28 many CASSLWDRGDTGELFF TGTGCCAGCAGTCTGTGGGACAGGGGCGACACCGGGGAGCTGTTTTTT
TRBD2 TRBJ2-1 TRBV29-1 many CSVERLAGLGNEQFF TGCAGCGTTGAGAGACTAGCGGGATTAGGCAATGAGCAGTTCTTC
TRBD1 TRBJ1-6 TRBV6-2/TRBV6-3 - CASRRQGSSSPLHF TGTGCCAGCCGGAGACAGGGATCGAGTTCACCCCTCCACTTT
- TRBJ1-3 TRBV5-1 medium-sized CASSSDFRNTIYF TGCGCCAGCAGCTCGGACTTTCGAAACACCATATATTTT